This TCR beta chain stems from a study of T cells in Graves' hyperthyroidism and ophthalmopathy. The study's findings and limits: A 13 V-J signature model discriminated ophthalmopathy versus stable hyperthyroidism. Blood samples included most of the expanded thyroid clonotypes exceeding 0.001.

The authors obtained PBMCs from 7.5 to 10 ml of fresh peripheral blood. A word on this clonotype: Its cognate antigen is unknown.

There were TCR beta CDR3 regions amplified from RNA transcripts. In the first-round RT-PCR of the TCR CDR3, the HTBI primer set was used. TCRdb redid the calling of the multiplex PCR reads with MiXCR, one entry per CDR3 protein. In the table there are around 440,000 distinct CDR3 sequences, around 14% of which are singletons. V lost 4 bases and J lost 4, with 7 bases in between. The CDR3 is 12 residues long. The chain combines TRBV12-3 or TRBV12-4 with TRBJ2-5; no clear D gene. Sequencing input: blood. This TCR was sampled from a woman between 18 and 30 years old with Graves' hyperthyroidism. The CDR3 here is CASSSARETQYF. CDR3 sequence (DNA): TGTGCCAGCAGTTCGGCCCGAGAGACCCAGTACTTC.